Listed below are T cell receptor beta chains from one sample, sequenced in a study of control samples from healthy donors and cancer patients. Sequencing used immunoSEQ multiplex PCR; TCRdb keeps in-frame clones, though not all of them. The table includes around 100,000 clones, approximately 84% detected once. The sample consisted of blood. Receptors were obtained from a woman aged 50 to 65 in good health. CDR3s include the opening cysteine and the closing phenylalanine or tryptophan. A D gene is named only where the DNA matches it firmly. Expanded clones get a size class; other rows say once, few or many, or leave the size out.

D | J | size | V | CDR3 | DNA
. | TRBJ1-1 | . | TRBV7-3 | CASSRTVNTEAFF | TGTGCCAGCAGCCGGACAGTGAACACTGAAGCTTTCTTT
. | TRBJ1-5 | once | TRBV7-2 | CASSPGEGNQPQHF | TGTGCCAGCAGCCCCGGGGAGGGAAATCAGCCCCAGCATTTT
. | TRBJ1-1 | . | TRBV6-5 | CASSPGHTEAFF | TGTGCCAGCAGTCCGGGACATACTGAAGCTTTCTTT
. | TRBJ2-1 | . | TRBV19 | CASSPLGSGGSYNEQFF | TGTGCCAGTAGTCCCCTGGGTAGCGGAGGCTCCTACAATGAGCAGTTCTTC
TRBD2 | TRBJ2-3 | . | TRBV4-1 | CASSQAFLAGGDTQYF | TGCGCCAGCAGCCAAGCCTTTCTAGCGGGGGGAGATACGCAGTATTTT
TRBD1 | TRBJ2-5 | . | TRBV20-1 | CSASMHRGRETQYF | TGCAGTGCTAGTATGCACAGGGGTCGGGAGACCCAGTACTTC
. | TRBJ1-6 | . | TRBV11-2 | CASSPGRGQVNSPLHF | TGTGCCAGCAGCCCCGGACGGGGTCAGGTCAATTCACCCCTCCACTTT
. | TRBJ2-5 | . | TRBV9 | CASSVASYQETQYF | TGTGCCAGCAGCGTAGCTTCGTACCAAGAGACCCAGTACTTC
TRBD1 | TRBJ1-1 | . | TRBV5-4 | CASSHQGATEAFF | TGTGCCAGCAGCCACCAGGGGGCCACTGAAGCTTTCTTT
TRBD2 | TRBJ2-1 | . | TRBV19 | CASSRRGSAREGEQFF | TGTGCCAGTAGCCGTCGGGGTAGCGCGAGGGAGGGTGAGCAGTTCTTC
TRBD2 | TRBJ2-1 | . | TRBV7-3 | CASSPRGTSVTNEQFF | TGTGCCAGCAGCCCCCGCGGGACTAGCGTAACCAATGAGCAGTTCTTC
TRBD2 | TRBJ2-5 | . | TRBV5-6 | CASSLGGAGGKGTQYF | TGTGCCAGCAGCTTGGGGGGCGCGGGAGGTAAAGGGACCCAGTACTTC
. | TRBJ2-2 | few | TRBV12-3/TRBV12-4 | CAGNMNTGELFF | TGTGCCGGCAATATGAACACCGGGGAGCTGTTTTTT
. | TRBJ1-2 | . | TRBV27 | CASSFGQGLNYGYTF | TGTGCCAGCAGTTTTGGGCAGGGTCTTAACTATGGCTACACCTTC
. | TRBJ2-7 | . | TRBV7-2 | CASSSVGYEQYF | TGTGCCAGCAGCTCCGTTGGATACGAGCAGTACTTC
. | TRBJ2-2 | . | TRBV6-5 | CASSYSVNFPGELFF | TGTGCCAGCAGTTACTCCGTGAATTTTCCCGGGGAGCTGTTTTTT
TRBD1 | TRBJ1-5 | . | TRBV13 | CASSQGVSNQPQHF | TGTGCCAGCAGCCAGGGGGTTAGCAATCAGCCCCAGCATTTT
TRBD1 | TRBJ1-1 | . | TRBV4-2 | CASSQDRGGDFF | TGTGCCAGCAGCCAGGACAGGGGCGGGGATTTCTTT
. | TRBJ1-3 | . | TRBV6-5 | CASSYRDGNTIYF | TGTGCCAGCAGTTACAGGGATGGAAACACCATATATTTT
. | TRBJ1-3 | . | TRBV6-5 | CATLPAGYSGNTIYF | TGTGCCACCCTCCCGGCAGGCTACTCTGGAAACACCATATATTTT
. | TRBJ2-5 | . | TRBV19 | CASSPGVETQYF | TGTGCCAGTAGTCCCGGGGTAGAGACCCAGTACTTC
. | TRBJ1-5 | . | TRBV6-5 | CASRPDYNSNQPQHF | TGTGCCAGCAGACCCGACTACAATAGCAATCAGCCCCAGCATTTT
. | TRBJ1-1 | . | TRBV19 | CASSIVEGTEAFF | TGTGCCAGTAGTATAGTTGAGGGGACTGAAGCTTTCTTT